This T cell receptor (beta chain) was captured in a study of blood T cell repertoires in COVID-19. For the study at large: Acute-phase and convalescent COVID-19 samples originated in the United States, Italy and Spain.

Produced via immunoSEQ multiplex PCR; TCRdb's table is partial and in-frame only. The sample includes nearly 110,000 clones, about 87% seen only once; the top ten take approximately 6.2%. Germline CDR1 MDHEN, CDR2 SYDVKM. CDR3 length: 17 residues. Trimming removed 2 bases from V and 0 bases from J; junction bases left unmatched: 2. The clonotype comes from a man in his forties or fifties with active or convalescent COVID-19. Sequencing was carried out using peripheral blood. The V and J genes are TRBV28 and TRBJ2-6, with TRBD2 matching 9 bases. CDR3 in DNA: TGTGCCAGCAGTTTAGGGACTAGCTCCTCTGGGGCCAACGTCCTGACTTTC. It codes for CASSLGTSSSGANVLTF.